A single sample gave rise to the 23 T cell receptor beta chains below, sequenced in a study of T cell repertoires in cytomegalovirus infection. These receptors' targets are unknown. In TCRdb, the reads were re-called with MiXCR into one record per CDR3 protein. The sample carries about a million distinct CDR3 sequences, around a third recorded once. Sequenced here: cultured CD8+ T cells from PBMCs, sampled from culture after CMV antigen stimulation. The receptor source for this set is a human donor in good health (CMV status not recorded). Some clones in this sample may be carry-over from other donors' samples.

This chain uses TRBV5-1 with TRBJ2-5; the D is unclear. V shed 4 bases and J shed 2 bases, with 15 bases lying between them. CDR3 size: 15 residues. Germline V gene lookup returns CDR1 SGHRS and CDR2 YFSETQ. As DNA, the CDR3 is TGCGCCAGCAGCAACAAGGACCCCTTTCAAGAGACCCAGTACTTC. The encoded protein is CASSNKDPFQETQYF.

The chain carries TRBV4-1 and TRBJ1-1; D not resolved. Trimming cost V 9 bases and J 1 base, with 18 bases left between them. CDR1 and CDR2 (germline): MGHRA, YSYEKL. This CDR3 region has 15 residues. This CDR3 is CASSRLWQPNTEAFF. The CDR3 DNA is TGCGCCAGTTCCAGGCTATGGCAGCCGAACACTGAAGCTTTCTTT.

The chain uses TRBV29-1 and TRBJ2-3, with D maybe TRBD1 (6 bases). The CDR3 is 16 residues long. The V end was cut by 0 bases, the J end by 0 bases, with 13 bases between. CDR1 and CDR2 (germline): SQVTM, ANQGSEA. CDR3 in amino acids: CSVEDWKDSSTDTQYF. Here the CDR3 DNA reads TGCAGCGTTGAAGACTGGAAGGACAGCAGCACAGATACGCAGTATTTT.

This clonotype was counted between two and nine times. This chain links TRBV20-1 with TRBJ2-1; 10 bases agree with TRBD2. The germline gives CDR1 DFQATT, CDR2 SNEGSKA (reference sequence). Trimming removed 3 bases from V and 10 bases from J; junction bases left unmatched: 9. This CDR3 contains 14 residues. This CDR3 is CSASAQLAGDEQFF. The CDR3, as DNA: TGCAGTGCTAGCGCGCAGCTAGCGGGAGACGAGCAGTTCTTC.

CDR3 DNA sequence: TGTGCCAGCAGCCTTGGGACGGGCGAGAATGAGCAGTTCTTC. It codes for CASSLGTGENEQFF. This chain joins TRBV11-2 and TRBJ2-1; D may be TRBD1 or TRBD2 (5 bases each). The V gene's germline CDR1 is SGHAT and CDR2 FQNNGV. Trimming cost V 5 bases and J 7 bases, with 15 bases left between them. CDR3 size: 14 residues.

About this clonotype itself: Being one base from a much bigger clone, this may be a read error. The chain joins TRBV7-6 to TRBJ1-5, with 8 bases identical to TRBD1. Germline CDR1 reads SGHVS; CDR2 reads FNYEAQ. This CDR3 contains 15 residues. The CDR3: CVSSRGQGIGQPQHF. Written as DNA, the CDR3 is TGTGTCAGCAGCCGAGGACAGGGAATAGGGCAGCCCCAGCATTTT.

As to this clonotype: A much larger clone sits a single nucleotide away, making a read error possible. The CDR3 does not end in the conserved phenylalanine or tryptophan, so this is likely a read error. This chain connects TRBV7-9 to TRBJ2-1; tentative D call: TRBD1 (6 bases). V lost 2 bases, J lost 8 bases, and 22 bases lay in between. CDR1 is SEHNR, CDR2 FQNEAQ, per germline (reference sequence). CDR3 length equals 17 residues. The DNA for the CDR3 is TGTGCCAGCAGCTTATTTTTTGGAACAGGGAAGTACCATGAGCAGTTCATC. Encoded protein: CASSLFFGTGKYHEQFI.

The genes are TRBV27 and TRBJ1-1, with no clear D. V was clipped by 3 bases and J by 6 bases, with 14 bases between them. Per germline, CDR1 MNHEY and CDR2 SMNVEV (reference sequence). This CDR3 has 14 amino acids. The DNA for the CDR3 is TGTGCCAGCAGTTTCAACCCCTACAACCCTGAAGCTTTCTTT. Translation gives CASSFNPYNPEAFF.

The CDR3 sequence: CASSHPSGEQFF. The CDR3 bases are TGTGCCAGCAGCCATCCAAGCGGGGAGCAGTTCTTC. The rearrangement joins TRBV4-2 to TRBJ2-1; D is possibly TRBD2 (6 bases). V gave up 3 bases and J gave up 10 bases, with 10 bases separating them. The CDR3 is made up of 12 amino acids. Germline CDR1 reads LGHNA; CDR2 reads YNFKEQ.

There are a few counts of this clonotype. V and J are TRBV6-5 and TRBJ1-1; D gene ambiguous. CDR1 MNHEY and CDR2 SVGAGI come from the germline V gene. CDR3 size: 16 residues. V lost 5 bases and J lost 1, with 17 bases in between. The CDR3 DNA reads TGTGCCAGCAGTATAACGCTACCATCGGGGAACACTGAAGCTTTCTTT. Translating it yields CASSITLPSGNTEAFF.

V gene TRBV10-3 combines with J gene TRBJ2-7; possible D gene TRBD1, 5 bases. Per the germline V gene, CDR1 is ENHRY and CDR2 is SYGVKD. Between the trimmed V and J ends, which lost 3 bases and 7 bases, there was a span of 13 bases. The CDR3 sequence is 13 residues long. CDR3 in DNA: TGTGCCATCAGTGATGGTCAGGGTGGAGAGCAGTACGTC. Its protein is CAISDGQGGEQYV.

A few counts support this clonotype. The rearrangement uses TRBV7-6 and TRBJ2-7, with 7 positions matching TRBD1. Germline V gene sequence: CDR1 SGHVS, CDR2 FNYEAQ. Trimming at V came to 0 bases and at J to 2 bases, leaving 4 bases not matched to a gene. The CDR3 totals 15 residues. CDR3 coding DNA: TGTGCCAGCAGCTTAGCGCAGGACAGGCCCTACGAGCAGTACTTC. Amino acid sequence: CASSLAQDRPYEQYF. The variable domain in full, with the rest retrieved from reference TRBV7-6 and TRBJ2-7, is GAGVSQSPRYKVTKRGQDVALRCDPISGHVSLYWYRQALGQGPEFLTYFNYEAQQDKSGLPNDRFSAERPEGSISTLTIQRTEQRDSAMYRCASSLAQDRPYEQYFGPGTRLTVT.

The rearrangement uses TRBV27 and TRBJ2-1, with D tentatively TRBD1 (6 bases). Trimming cost V 5 bases and J 10 bases, with 9 bases left between them. Germline CDR1 is MNHEY and CDR2 is SMNVEV (reference sequence). The CDR3 totals 11 residues. This chain's CDR3 is CASSDDREQFF. As DNA, the CDR3 is TGTGCCAGCAGTGACGACAGGGAGCAGTTCTTC.

DNA for the CDR3: TGCGCCAGCAGCCCTACGTGGGGAATGAACACTGAAGCTTTCTTT. It codes for CASSPTWGMNTEAFF. The rearrangement uses TRBV4-1 and TRBJ1-1; no reliable D call. The germline gives CDR1 MGHRA, CDR2 YSYEKL. V shed 4 bases and J shed 0 bases, with 12 bases lying between them. CDR3 length: 15 amino acids.

This clonotype appeared a few times. The chain couples TRBV10-2 to TRBJ2-2; 9 nucleotides align to TRBD1. The CDR3 is made up of 18 amino acids. The V gene's germline CDR1 is WSHSY and CDR2 SAAADI. Trimming took 6 bases from V and 0 from J; bases not matched to a gene: 11. The CDR3 DNA is TGCGCCAGCAGGCAACAGGGGGCCGCTATGGCGAACACCGGGGAGCTGTTTTTT. Translated, it gives CASRQQGAAMANTGELFF.

This clonotype was observed at least ten times. The chain links TRBV6-1 to TRBJ1-1; no definite D call. V was cut by 5 bases and J by 1 base, with 14 bases left in between. The CDR3 consists of 15 residues. Per the germline V gene, CDR1 is MNHNS and CDR2 is SASEGT. CDR3 in amino acids: CASSSLLRQNTEAFF. The CDR3 DNA reads TGTGCCAGCAGTTCCCTCCTCCGACAGAACACTGAAGCTTTCTTT.

This clonotype was counted a single time. The V gene is TRBV28, the J gene TRBJ2-1, with 10 bases aligning to TRBD1. This CDR3 has 14 residues. After removal of 1 base from V and 8 bases from J, the junction contained 2 bases not matched to a gene. From germline, CDR1 is MDHEN and CDR2 SYDVKM. The CDR3 protein is CASSLSGQGDEQFF. The DNA of the CDR3 is TGTGCCAGCAGTTTATCCGGACAGGGGGATGAGCAGTTCTTC.

This rearrangement joins TRBV27 to TRBJ2-3, with 7 bases that match TRBD2. Trimming took 8 bases from V and 2 from J; bases not matched to a gene: 16. Per the germline V gene, CDR1 is MNHEY and CDR2 is SMNVEV (reference sequence). This CDR3 comprises 17 residues. CDR3 in DNA: TGTGCCAGCGCATGGAAGCGGGGCCCCGAGATCACAGATACGCAGTATTTT. Its protein is CASAWKRGPEITDTQYF.

The chain links TRBV12-3 or TRBV12-4 to TRBJ2-3; weak D call: TRBD2 (5 bases). V was shortened by 4 bases and J by 3 bases, with 14 bases between the two germline ends. The CDR3 is 15 amino acids. CDR3 sequence reads: CASSSSFGGTDTQYF. The DNA for the CDR3 is TGTGCCAGCAGTTCCTCCTTTGGCGGGACAGATACGCAGTATTTT.

This clonotype has just a few counts. The chain uses TRBV12-3 or TRBV12-4 and TRBJ2-7, with D uncertain. Trimming stripped 3 bases from V and 2 bases from J, with 11 bases between. The CDR3 is 14 residues long. The CDR3 DNA follows: TGTGCCAGCAGTTTTCACGATGAGGCCTACGAGCAGTACTTC. Translation gives CASSFHDEAYEQYF.

This clonotype showed up many times. The chain uses TRBV7-6 and TRBJ2-7; the match to TRBD2 covers 7 bases. CDR3 length: 17 residues. Germline V lookup: CDR1 SGHVS, CDR2 FNYEAQ. V lost 5 bases and J lost 1; bases outside the gene matches: 14. CDR3 sequence (DNA): TGTGCCAGCAGCCCACCCGCAGGGAGGGGACCGTCCTACGAGCAGTACTTC. Its translation is CASSPPAGRGPSYEQYF.

This clonotype has a handful of counts. The rearrangement joins TRBV29-1 to TRBJ1-1; 9 positions agree with TRBD1. The germline V gene encodes CDR1 SQVTM and CDR2 ANQGSEA. CDR3 length: 11 residues. V trimming: 6 bases; J trimming: 12 bases; junction bases outside the gene matches: 8. The CDR3: CSVTGQGISFF. The CDR3 nucleotides are TGCAGCGTGACGGGACAGGGCATATCTTTCTTT.

V is TRBV19 and J is TRBJ1-2; the D is unclear. Germline V lookup: CDR1 LNHDA, CDR2 SQIVND (reference sequence). Trimming pared 3 bases from V and 8 bases from J, leaving 16 bases between. This CDR3 has 14 amino acids. In DNA, the CDR3 is TGTGCCAGTAGTATTCAACCTGGCGCAGCCGGCTACACCTTC. Amino acid sequence: CASSIQPGAAGYTF.